The 3 T cell receptor beta chains below all came from one sample that was sequenced in a study of cytomegalovirus exposure and HLA in healthy donors. Researchers ran the PCR with 60 Vbeta and 13 Jbeta primers. Produced via immunoSEQ multiplex PCR; TCRdb's table is partial and in-frame only. The sample yields approximately 150,000 clones, roughly 77% seen once. The sequenced material came from PBMCs. These receptors originate from a human donor in good health.

J is TRBJ2-7 and V is TRBV10-1, with TRBD1 as a possible D gene (6 bases). Trimming pared 3 bases from V and 3 bases from J, leaving 9 bases between. The CDR3 spans 13 residues. From germline, CDR1 is WNHNN and CDR2 SYGVQD (reference sequence). CDR3 region: CASSESRGYEQYF. CDR3 in DNA: TGCGCCAGCAGTGAATCCAGGGGCTACGAGCAGTACTTC.

This chain uses TRBV7-8 with TRBJ2-1, with TRBD2 matching over 12 bases. Looked up from germline, CDR1 is SGHVS and CDR2 is FQNEAQ. The CDR3 is 16 residues long. The ends lost 2 bases at V and 4 bases at J; junction bases unmatched: 3. The CDR3 region is CASSLLGTSGYNEQFF. As DNA, the CDR3 is TGTGCCAGCAGCTTATTGGGGACTAGCGGGTACAATGAGCAGTTCTTC.

This clone has more than one count but fewer than ten. This sequence joins TRBV30 and TRBJ1-2, with D tentatively TRBD1 (6 bases). CDR1 GTSNPN and CDR2 SVGIG come from the germline V gene (reference sequence). This CDR3 comprises 15 residues. Trimming pared 2 bases from V and 7 bases from J, leaving 20 bases between. This CDR3 reads CAWSLWGGPRGGYTF. CDR3 nucleotide sequence: TGTGCCTGGAGTCTCTGGGGGGGGCCTAGAGGTGGCTACACCTTC.